These 2 T cell receptor beta chains were sequenced from one sample in a study of T cell responses to AZD1222 COVID-19 vaccine. Method: immunoSEQ multiplex PCR; TCRdb's copy keeps in-frame clones and lacks some. This table has 100,000 to 150,000 clones, 87% appearing once. Sequencing used peripheral blood, obtained on day 0 of AZD1222 vaccination. The receptors shown here come from an adult in good health.

The chain has TRBV2 and TRBJ2-3; tentative D call: TRBD2 (6 bases). The CDR3 contains 14 residues. Germline V CDR1 and CDR2: SNHLY, FYNNEI. Trimming pared 4 bases from V and 5 bases from J, leaving 13 bases between. This CDR3 is CASSGERAVDTQYF. CDR3 nucleotide sequence: TGTGCCAGCAGTGGTGAGCGGGCTGTAGATACGCAGTATTTT.

The chain employs TRBV9 and TRBJ1-2, with 7 bases matching TRBD1. This CDR3 comprises 15 residues. The J segment lost 8 bases and the V segment lost 4 bases, leaving 14 bases of the junction unmatched. CDR1 SGDLS and CDR2 YYNGEE come from the germline V gene. CDR3 sequence: CASSPSADRLGGYTF. CDR3 sequence (DNA): TGTGCCAGCAGCCCTTCCGCGGACAGGCTGGGGGGCTACACCTTC. Full variable domain (rest looked up from reference TRBV9 and TRBJ1-2): DSGVTQTPKHLITATGQRVTLRCSPRSGDLSVYWYQQSLDQGLQFLIQYYNGEERAKGNILERFSAQQFPDLHSELNLSSLELGDSALYFCASSPSADRLGGYTFGSGTRLTVV.